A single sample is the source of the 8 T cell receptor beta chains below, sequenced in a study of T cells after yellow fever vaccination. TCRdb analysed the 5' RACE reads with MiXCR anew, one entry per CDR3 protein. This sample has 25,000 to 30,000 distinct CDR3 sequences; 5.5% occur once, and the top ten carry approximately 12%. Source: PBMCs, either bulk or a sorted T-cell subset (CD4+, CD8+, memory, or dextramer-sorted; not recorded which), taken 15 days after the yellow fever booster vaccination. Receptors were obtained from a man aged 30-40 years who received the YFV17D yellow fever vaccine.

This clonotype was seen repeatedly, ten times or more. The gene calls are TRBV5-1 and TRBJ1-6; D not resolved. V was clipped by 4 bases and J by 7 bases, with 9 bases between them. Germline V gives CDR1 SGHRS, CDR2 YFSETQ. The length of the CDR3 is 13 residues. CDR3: CASSGLDNSPLHF. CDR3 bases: TGCGCCAGCAGCGGTTTGGACAATTCACCCCTCCACTTT.

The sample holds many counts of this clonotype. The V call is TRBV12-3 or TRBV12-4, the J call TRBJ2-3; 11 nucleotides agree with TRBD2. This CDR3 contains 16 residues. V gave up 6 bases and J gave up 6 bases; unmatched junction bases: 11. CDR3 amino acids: CASSRIAGGGSDTQYF. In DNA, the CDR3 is TGTGCCAGCAGCCGAATAGCGGGAGGGGGTTCGGATACGCAGTATTTT.

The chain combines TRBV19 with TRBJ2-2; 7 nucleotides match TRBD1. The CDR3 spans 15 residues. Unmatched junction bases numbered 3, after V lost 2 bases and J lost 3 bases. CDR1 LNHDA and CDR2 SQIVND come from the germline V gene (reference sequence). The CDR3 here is CASSIKGGHTGELFF. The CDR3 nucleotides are TGTGCCAGTAGTATAAAAGGGGGCCACACCGGGGAGCTGTTTTTT.

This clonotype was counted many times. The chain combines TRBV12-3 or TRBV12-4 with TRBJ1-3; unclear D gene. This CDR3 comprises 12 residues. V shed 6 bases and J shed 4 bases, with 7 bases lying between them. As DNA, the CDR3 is TGTGCCAGCAGGATGCAGGGAAACACCATATATTTT. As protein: CASRMQGNTIYF.

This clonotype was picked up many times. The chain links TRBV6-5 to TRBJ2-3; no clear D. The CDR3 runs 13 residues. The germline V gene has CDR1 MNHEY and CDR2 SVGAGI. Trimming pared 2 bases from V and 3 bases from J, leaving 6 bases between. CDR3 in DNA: TGTGCCAGCAGTTACGACCCAACAGATACGCAGTATTTT. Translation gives CASSYDPTDTQYF.

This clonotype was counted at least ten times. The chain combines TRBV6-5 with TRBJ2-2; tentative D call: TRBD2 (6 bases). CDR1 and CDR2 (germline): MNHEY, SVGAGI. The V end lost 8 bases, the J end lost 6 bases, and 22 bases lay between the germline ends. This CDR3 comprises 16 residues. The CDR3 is CASRALAGKKAGELFF. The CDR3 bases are TGTGCCAGCCGGGCCTTGGCGGGAAAGAAGGCCGGGGAGCTGTTTTTT.

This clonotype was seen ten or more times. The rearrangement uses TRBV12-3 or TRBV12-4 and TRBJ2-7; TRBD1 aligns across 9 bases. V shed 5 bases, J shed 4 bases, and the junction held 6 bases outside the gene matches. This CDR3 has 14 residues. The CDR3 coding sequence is TGTGCCAGCAGTGTAGACAGGGGGGTTTACGAGCAGTACTTC. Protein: CASSVDRGVYEQYF.

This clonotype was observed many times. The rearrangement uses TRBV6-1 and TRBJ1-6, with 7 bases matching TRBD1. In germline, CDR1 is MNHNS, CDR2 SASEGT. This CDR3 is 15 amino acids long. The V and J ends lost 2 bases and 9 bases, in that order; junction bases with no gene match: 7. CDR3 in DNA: TGTGCCAGCAGTGAATCCGGGACAGCATTTTCACCCCTCCACTTT. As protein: CASSESGTAFSPLHF.